There are a few counts of the clone carrying this TCR beta chain. As yet, its antigen is unknown. This sample was taken from a study of T cells after yellow fever vaccination. As for the study in general: Any fraction with a low cell number was prepared using SMART-Seq v4 Ultra Low Input. Study-wide results and caveats: Relatively few clonotypes were ones that appeared in both CD4 and CD8 compartments.

Trimming removed 7 bases at V and 0 bases at J, with 16 bases between. The CDR3 runs 16 residues. Germline CDR1 reads SGHRS; CDR2 reads YFSETQ. MiXCR, run by TCRdb on the 5' RACE reads, gives a single entry per CDR3 protein. Of 300,000 to 350,000 distinct CDR3 sequences detected, around 4.4% appear once; the ten largest clones hold around 19%. The receptor comes from a man younger than 35 who received the YFV17D yellow fever vaccine. The source material was PBMCs, sampled 15 days after the yellow fever booster vaccination. This chain uses TRBV5-1 with TRBJ2-2; D not certain. CDR3: CASGERGIANTGELFF. CDR3 DNA sequence: TGCGCCAGCGGAGAGCGAGGAATCGCGAACACCGGGGAGCTGTTTTTT.